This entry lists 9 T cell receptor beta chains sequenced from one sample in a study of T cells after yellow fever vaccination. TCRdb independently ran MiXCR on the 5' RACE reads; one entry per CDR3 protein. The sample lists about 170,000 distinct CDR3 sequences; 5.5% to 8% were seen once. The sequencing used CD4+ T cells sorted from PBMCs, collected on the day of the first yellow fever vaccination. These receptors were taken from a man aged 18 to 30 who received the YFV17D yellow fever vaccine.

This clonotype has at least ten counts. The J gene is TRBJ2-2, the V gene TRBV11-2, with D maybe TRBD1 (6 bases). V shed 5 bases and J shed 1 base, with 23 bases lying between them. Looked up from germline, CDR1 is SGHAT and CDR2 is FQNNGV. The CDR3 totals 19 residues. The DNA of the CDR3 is TGTGCCAGCAGCACGACCGGGACACCCATACGGGTGAACACCGGGGAGCTGTTTTTT. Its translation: CASSTTGTPIRVNTGELFF.

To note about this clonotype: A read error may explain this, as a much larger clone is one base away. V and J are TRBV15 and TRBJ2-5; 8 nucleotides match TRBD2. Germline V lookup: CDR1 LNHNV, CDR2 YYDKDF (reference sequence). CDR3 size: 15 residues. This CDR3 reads CPTSRDAGGPETQYF. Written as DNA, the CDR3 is TGTCCCACCAGCAGAGATGCGGGGGGTCCGGAGACCCAGTACTTC.

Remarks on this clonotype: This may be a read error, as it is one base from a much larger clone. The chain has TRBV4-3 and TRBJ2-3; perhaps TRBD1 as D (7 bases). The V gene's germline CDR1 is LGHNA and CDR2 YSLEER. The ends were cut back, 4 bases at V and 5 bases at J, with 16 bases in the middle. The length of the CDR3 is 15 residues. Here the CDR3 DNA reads TGCGCCAGCAGCCGAGCAGGGGGGTCGGGAGATACGCAGTATTTT. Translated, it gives CASSRAGGSGDTQYF.

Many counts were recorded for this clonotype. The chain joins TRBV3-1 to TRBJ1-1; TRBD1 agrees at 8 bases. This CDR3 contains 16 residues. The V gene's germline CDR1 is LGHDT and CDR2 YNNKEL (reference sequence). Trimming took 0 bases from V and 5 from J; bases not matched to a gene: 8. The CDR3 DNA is TGTGCCAGCAGCCAAGACGGGGACAGGCGGCTAACTGAAGCTTTCTTT. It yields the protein CASSQDGDRRLTEAFF. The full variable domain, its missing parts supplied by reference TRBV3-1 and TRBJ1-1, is DTAVSQTPKYLVTQMGNDKSIKCEQNLGHDTMYWYKQDSKKFLKIMFSYNNKELIINETVPNRFSPKSPDKAHLNLHINSLELGDSAVYFCASSQDGDRRLTEAFFGQGTRLTVV.

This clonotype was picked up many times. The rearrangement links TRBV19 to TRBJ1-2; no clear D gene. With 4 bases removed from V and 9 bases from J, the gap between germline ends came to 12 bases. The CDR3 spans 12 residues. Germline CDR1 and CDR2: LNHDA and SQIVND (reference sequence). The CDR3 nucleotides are TGTGCCAGTAGTACTCTGTGGTACAGCTACACCTTC. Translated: CASSTLWYSYTF.

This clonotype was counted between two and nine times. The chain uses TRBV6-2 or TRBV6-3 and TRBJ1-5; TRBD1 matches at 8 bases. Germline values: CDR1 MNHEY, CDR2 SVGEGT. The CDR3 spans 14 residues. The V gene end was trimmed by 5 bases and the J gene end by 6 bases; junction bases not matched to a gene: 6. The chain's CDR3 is CASSPQGAFQPQHF. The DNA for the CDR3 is TGTGCCAGCAGTCCCCAGGGGGCATTTCAGCCCCAGCATTTT.

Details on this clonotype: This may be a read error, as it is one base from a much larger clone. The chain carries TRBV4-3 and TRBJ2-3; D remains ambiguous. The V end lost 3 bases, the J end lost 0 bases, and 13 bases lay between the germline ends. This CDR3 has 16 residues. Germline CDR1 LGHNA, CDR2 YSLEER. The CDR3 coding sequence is TGCGCCAGCAGCCATGATCGACATGTAAGCACAGATACGCAGTATTTT. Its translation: CASSHDRHVSTDTQYF.

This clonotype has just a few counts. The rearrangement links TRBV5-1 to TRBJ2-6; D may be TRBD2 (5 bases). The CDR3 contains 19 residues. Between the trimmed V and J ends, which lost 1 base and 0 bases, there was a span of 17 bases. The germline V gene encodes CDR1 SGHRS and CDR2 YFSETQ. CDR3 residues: CASSLLLGAGSSGANVLTF. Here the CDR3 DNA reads TGCGCCAGCAGCTTGCTGTTAGGAGCTGGGAGCTCTGGGGCCAACGTCCTGACTTTC.

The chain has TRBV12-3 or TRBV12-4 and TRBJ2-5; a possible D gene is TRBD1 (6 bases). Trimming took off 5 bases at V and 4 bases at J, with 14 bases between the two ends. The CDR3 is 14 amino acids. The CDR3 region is CASSDNRDLETQYF. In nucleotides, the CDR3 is TGTGCCAGCAGTGACAACAGGGATCTAGAGACCCAGTACTTC.